This TCR beta chain is from a study of shared clonotypes between healthy human individuals. Germline V gives CDR1 SGHDT, CDR2 YYEEEE. V was pared by 0 bases and J by 1 base, with 4 bases between. This CDR3 has 13 amino acids. Around 32,000 T cell genomes (about 0.3 ug DNA) went into each PBMC replicate. TCRdb's copy holds only in-frame clones and misses some; the assay was immunoSEQ multiplex PCR. The sample includes 520,000 or so clones, 79% of them seen just once. The receptor was derived from a woman aged 35 to 49 in good health. Some clones in this sample may be carry-over from other donors' samples. Sequenced: PBMCs. The chain has TRBV5-6 and TRBJ1-1; D is unresolved. CDR3: CASSLVKNTEAFF. Written as DNA, the CDR3 is TGTGCCAGCAGCTTGGTGAAGAACACTGAAGCTTTCTTT.